The clone carrying this T cell receptor (beta chain) was counted between two and nine times. With V trimmed by 3 bases and J by 6 bases, 6 bases remained unmatched. The germline V gene has CDR1 ENHRY and CDR2 SYGVKD. This CDR3 region has 14 residues. In TCRdb, the RT-PCR reads were re-called with MiXCR into one record per CDR3 protein. Of more than 600,000 distinct CDR3 sequences in the sample, 12% to 15% were seen once. This clonotype was obtained from a female donor in good health, serving as a healthy control. Sequencing was carried out using memory CD4+ T cells from blood. The chain employs TRBV10-3 and TRBJ2-7; 9 bases fit TRBD1. The CDR3, as DNA: TGTGCCATCAGTGATCGGGACAGGGTCTCCGAGCAGTACTTC. It translates to CAISDRDRVSEQYF.